The clone carrying this T cell receptor (beta chain) was detected once. Its target is unknown. This specimen comes from a study of monozygotic twins with cystic fibrosis. Study results and limitations: Age, concordance and disease severity did not associate with shared CDR3 numbers. Co-twins had the most similar V usage for 13 of 16 pairs, J for 8.

The germline V gene encodes CDR1 SEHNR and CDR2 FQNEAQ (reference sequence). V was clipped by 4 bases and J by 2 bases; unmatched bases: 2. The CDR3 consists of 14 residues. Data came from immunoSEQ multiplex PCR; TCRdb stores just in-frame clones and leaves some out. In the table there are about 25,000 clones, just over 90% of which are singletons. J is TRBJ2-7 and V is TRBV7-9, with TRBD1 matching 10 bases. Sequencing was carried out using blood. This TCR derives from a girl aged 2-10 years with cystic fibrosis. CDR3 DNA sequence: TGTGCCAGCAGCTCGGGACAGGGGACCTACGAGCAGTACTTC. Translating it yields CASSSGQGTYEQYF.